This record looks at one T cell receptor (beta chain) sequence and its context. This record belongs to a study of human T cells and chemical hapten exposure. At the level of the study: Patients having alopecia areata, totalis or universalis were mostly female.

In germline, CDR1 is SQVTM, CDR2 ANQGSEA. The CDR3 extends over 14 amino acids. The V end was cut by 6 bases, the J end by 3 bases, with 16 bases between. What the library attached to individual cDNA molecules were unique molecular identifiers. One entry per CDR3 protein results from TCRdb running MiXCR on the RACE reads. This table holds roughly 97,000 distinct CDR3 sequences, about 28% found once. Time point specified: patch test 3, about 24 weeks after DPC sensitization. Treatment reported: therapeutic diphenylcyclopropenone sensitization with weekly scalp DPC. The V call is TRBV29-1, the J call TRBJ2-3; tentatively, D is TRBD2 (5 bases). The TCR comes from a man in his forties or fifties with alopecia areata. Some clones in this sample may be carry-over from other donors' samples. The sequences come from whole blood, collected in connection with sensitization to the hapten diphenylcyclopropenone (DPC). The CDR3 is CSVAPRSGTDTQYF. The CDR3 coding sequence is TGCAGCGTGGCCCCCCGCTCGGGGACAGATACGCAGTATTTT.